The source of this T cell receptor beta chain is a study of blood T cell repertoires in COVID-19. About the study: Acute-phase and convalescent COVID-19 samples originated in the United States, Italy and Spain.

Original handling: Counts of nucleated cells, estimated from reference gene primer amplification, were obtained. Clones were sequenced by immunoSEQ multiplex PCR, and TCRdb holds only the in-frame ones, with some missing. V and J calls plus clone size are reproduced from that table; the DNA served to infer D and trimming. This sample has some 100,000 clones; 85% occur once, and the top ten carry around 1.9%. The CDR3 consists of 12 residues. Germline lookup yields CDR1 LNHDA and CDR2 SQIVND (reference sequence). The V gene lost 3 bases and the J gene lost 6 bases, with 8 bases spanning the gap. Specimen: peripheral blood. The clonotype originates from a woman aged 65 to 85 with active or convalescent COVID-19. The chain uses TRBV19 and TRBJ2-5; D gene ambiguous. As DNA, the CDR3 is TGTGCCAGTAGTATCCCCAGTCAGACCCAGTACTTC. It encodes CASSIPSQTQYF.